Presented here are 32 T cell receptor beta chains from one specimen sequenced in a study of monozygotic twins with inflammatory bowel disease. TCRdb re-analyzed the 5' RACE reads; it lists each CDR3 protein once, without DNA. This sample contains over 110,000 distinct CDR3 sequences. The sample consisted of blood. The receptor set was obtained from a human donor with ulcerative colitis or Crohn's disease, or a healthy co-twin of an affected twin (not recorded which).

V gene TRBV10-2 combines with J gene TRBJ2-7. Germline CDR1 is WSHSY and CDR2 is SAAADI. CDR3 size: 14 residues. The CDR3: CASSDGDLTYEQYF.

V and J are TRBV7-2 and TRBJ2-1; TCRdb's D call of TRBD1 is untestable without DNA. This CDR3 comprises 13 residues. Germline values: CDR1 SGHTA, CDR2 FQGNSA. The CDR3 here is CASSLATRGGGYF.

CDR3 sequence: CASSSTGGKDTGELFF. The J gene is TRBJ2-2, the V gene TRBV5-1; the TRBD1 assignment by TCRdb is unverifiable without DNA. Germline values: CDR1 SGHRS, CDR2 YFSETQ. The length of the CDR3 is 16 residues.

The V gene is TRBV28, the J gene TRBJ2-7; the D call from TCRdb, TRBD2, cannot be confirmed without DNA. This CDR3 region has 12 residues. Looked up from germline, CDR1 is MDHEN and CDR2 is SYDVKM. The CDR3 reads CASTARGYEQYF.

The rearrangement links TRBV20-1 to TRBJ1-1; TCRdb lists TRBD1, though no DNA is available to test this call. CDR1 is DFQATT, CDR2 SNEGSKA, per germline (reference sequence). The CDR3 totals 13 residues. CDR3 residues: CSALQGTNTEAFF.

The chain joins TRBV5-1 to TRBJ1-5; without DNA, the TCRdb call of TRBD1 cannot be checked. CDR1 is SGHRS and CDR2 is YFSETQ in the germline V gene. This CDR3 comprises 13 residues. The CDR3 spells CASSLEGFQPQHF.

The rearrangement links TRBV24-1 to TRBJ1-6; TCRdb selects TRBD1, and the lack of DNA leaves this call unchecked. Germline CDR1 is KGHDR and CDR2 is SFDVKD. This CDR3 has 13 amino acids. The CDR3 here is CATSKKGHSPLHF.

The chain combines TRBV24-1 with TRBJ2-2; absent DNA, TCRdb's TRBD1 call cannot be checked. The CDR3 covers 14 residues. Per the germline V gene, CDR1 is KGHDR and CDR2 is SFDVKD. The CDR3 sequence is CATSDGQVAGELFF.

The rearrangement joins TRBV11-1 to TRBJ2-3; TCRdb's D gene call, TRBD2, goes unchecked for lack of DNA. CDR1 is SGHAT and CDR2 is FQDESV in the germline V gene (reference sequence). This CDR3 contains 19 residues. The chain's CDR3 is CASSPIFQPGLASGDTQYF.

V and J are TRBV7-9 and TRBJ1-6; checking the TCRdb D call of TRBD1 is not possible without DNA. Germline-derived CDR1 and CDR2 are SEHNR and FQNEAQ (reference sequence). This CDR3 region has 15 residues. The CDR3 reads CASSQSRGRNSPLHF.

The rearrangement joins TRBV19 to TRBJ2-3; the D call from TCRdb, TRBD2, cannot be confirmed without DNA. Germline-derived CDR1 and CDR2 are LNHDA and SQIVND (reference sequence). The length of the CDR3 is 18 residues. This CDR3 reads CASSIGFGTTPSTDTQYF. Based on the CDR3 plus reference TRBV19 and TRBJ2-3, the full variable domain is DGGITQSPKYLFRKEGQNVTLSCEQNLNHDAMYWYRQDPGQGLRLIYYSQIVNDFQKGDIAEGYSVSREKKESFPLTVTSAQKNPTAFYLCASSIGFGTTPSTDTQYFGPGTRLTVL.

V gene TRBV12-5 combines with J gene TRBJ2-1. Germline V gene data show CDR1 as LGHNT and CDR2 as FRNRAP. There are 18 residues in the CDR3. CDR3 amino acids: CASGLVHTAGRYYNEQFF.

The chain joins TRBV9 to TRBJ2-2; TCRdb indicates TRBD2, and absent DNA this call remains unverified. The CDR3 runs to 18 residues. The germline gives CDR1 SGDLS, CDR2 YYNGEE. This chain's CDR3 is CASSVDAIAGGPGGELFF.

J is TRBJ2-3 and V is TRBV4-1; absent DNA, TCRdb's TRBD1 call cannot be checked. Germline loops: CDR1 MGHRA, CDR2 YSYEKL. The CDR3 totals 16 residues. The CDR3 loop reads CASSQLSMYGTDTQYF.

The rearrangement links TRBV20-1 to TRBJ2-7; TCRdb selects TRBD1, and the lack of DNA leaves this call unchecked. The CDR3 is made up of 14 amino acids. Germline assignment: CDR1 DFQATT and CDR2 SNEGSKA (reference sequence). The CDR3 loop is CSAREAGGSYEQYF.

This chain connects TRBV10-3 to TRBJ2-7. Germline V CDR1 and CDR2: ENHRY, SYGVKD. The CDR3 loop spans 13 amino acids. The CDR3 loop reads CAITPSEVYEQYF.

This chain uses TRBV6-2 or TRBV6-3 with TRBJ1-2; TCRdb outputs TRBD1, but without DNA this stays unchecked. The CDR3 is made up of 13 amino acids. CDR1 and CDR2 (germline): MNHEY, SVGEGT. The CDR3 protein is CASRANRRRGYTF.

The J gene is TRBJ2-2, the V gene TRBV5-1; TCRdb gives TRBD2 as the D gene, but with no DNA this cannot be confirmed. From germline, CDR1 is SGHRS and CDR2 YFSETQ. The CDR3 extends over 18 amino acids. CDR3 region: CASSWGLAVYANTGELFF.

The CDR3 loop reads CASSFYRGVEETQYF. The gene calls are TRBV5-1 and TRBJ2-5; TCRdb lists TRBD1, though no DNA is available to test this call. Germline V gives CDR1 SGHRS, CDR2 YFSETQ. The CDR3 runs 15 residues. Together with reference TRBV5-1 and TRBJ2-5, the CDR3 gives the full variable domain: KAGVTQTPRYLIKTRGQQVTLSCSPISGHRSVSWYQQTPGQGLQFLFEYFSETQRNKGNFPGRFSGRQFSNSRSEMNVSTLELGDSALYLCASSFYRGVEETQYFGPGTRLLVL.

V gene TRBV3-1 combines with J gene TRBJ2-7. Germline CDR1 and CDR2: LGHDT and YNNKEL (reference sequence). The CDR3 loop spans 12 amino acids. The CDR3 sequence: CASSPLGDEQYF.

The rearrangement joins TRBV12-3 or TRBV12-4 to TRBJ2-1; TCRdb returns TRBD2, unconfirmable since there is no DNA. The CDR3 loop spans 15 amino acids. The CDR3 here is CASSHLAGGGNEQFF.

The chain is built from TRBV2 and TRBJ2-7; TCRdb's assignment of TRBD1 cannot be checked, as there is no DNA. The germline gives CDR1 SNHLY, CDR2 FYNNEI. The length of the CDR3 is 12 residues. This CDR3 is CASRRDGYEQYF.

The chain combines TRBV21-1 with TRBJ1-2; TCRdb lists TRBD1, though no DNA is available to test this call. TRBV21-1 counts as a pseudogene. The CDR3 is made up of 16 amino acids. The CDR3: CASIYITGSGLYGYTF.

The rearrangement uses TRBV9 and TRBJ2-7; the D call of TRBD2 rests on TCRdb alone, since no DNA is present to check it. Germline V lookup: CDR1 SGDLS, CDR2 YYNGEE. The CDR3 runs to 18 residues. This CDR3 is CASSVDGSGGDTVYEQYF.

This CDR3 is CASSLEVPSSGTQYF. V and J are TRBV7-2 and TRBJ2-5; without DNA, the TCRdb call of TRBD1 cannot be checked. The length of the CDR3 is 15 residues. Germline lookup yields CDR1 SGHTA and CDR2 FQGNSA.

The V and J genes are TRBV20-1 and TRBJ1-6; TCRdb designates TRBD1, a call that cannot be tested without DNA. This CDR3 contains 15 residues. From germline, CDR1 is DFQATT and CDR2 SNEGSKA (reference sequence). The CDR3 reads CSAAPDRGRNSPLHF.

The V and J genes are TRBV18 and TRBJ2-5; no DNA is available, so the TRBD2 call from TCRdb remains unchecked. CDR1 and CDR2 from the germline V gene are KGHSH and LQKENI. There are 16 residues in the CDR3. CDR3: CASSRGLAGWQETQYF.

The genes are TRBV18 and TRBJ1-4; with no DNA, the TCRdb D assignment of TRBD1 cannot be verified. CDR1 is KGHSH and CDR2 is LQKENI in the germline V gene. The CDR3 totals 15 residues. The CDR3 is CASSPPGTRREKLFF. Based on the CDR3 plus reference TRBV18 and TRBJ1-4, the full variable domain is NAGVMQNPRHLVRRRGQEARLRCSPMKGHSHVYWYRQLPEEGLKFMVYLQKENIIDESGMPKERFSAEFPKEGPSILRIQQVVRGDSAAYFCASSPPGTRREKLFFGSGTQLSVL.

The rearrangement joins TRBV10-3 to TRBJ1-3; the TCRdb D gene call, TRBD1, has no DNA to confirm it. Per the germline V gene, CDR1 is ENHRY and CDR2 is SYGVKD. This CDR3 contains 17 residues. The CDR3 sequence is CAISVTGTPLSGNTIYF.

J is TRBJ2-7 and V is TRBV28; TCRdb calls TRBD1, which cannot be checked without DNA. Germline V gene lookup returns CDR1 MDHEN and CDR2 SYDVKM. This CDR3 comprises 17 residues. CDR3 sequence reads: CASSLDLQGRPLYEQYF. Using reference TRBV28 and TRBJ2-7 for the parts outside the CDR3, the full variable domain is DVKVTQSSRYLVKRTGEKVFLECVQDMDHENMFWYRQDPGLGLRLIYFSYDVKMKEKGDIPEGYSVSREKKERFSLILESASTNQTSMYLCASSLDLQGRPLYEQYFGPGTRLTVT.

The chain combines TRBV12-3 or TRBV12-4 with TRBJ2-7; TCRdb returns TRBD1, unconfirmable since there is no DNA. The CDR3 contains 14 residues. CDR3 sequence: CASSLPGGVYERYF.

The CDR3 sequence: CSARELASGDTGELFF. J is TRBJ2-2 and V is TRBV20-1; TCRdb reports TRBD2, a call that lacks DNA to check it against. Germline CDR1 reads DFQATT; CDR2 reads SNEGSKA (reference sequence). The CDR3 runs to 16 residues.